This TCR beta chain was identified during a study of blood T cell repertoires in COVID-19. Study information: In each case, the material was cDNA or gDNA derived from T cells, B-cell-depleted T cells, or PBMCs.

Clones were sequenced by immunoSEQ multiplex PCR, and TCRdb holds only the in-frame ones, with some missing. The repertoire includes more than 120,000 clones, about 87% of them detected once, and 25% to 30% sits in the top ten. Germline V CDR1 and CDR2: KGHSH, LQKENI. Trimming removed 0 bases from V and 8 bases from J; junction bases left unmatched: 7. CDR3 length: 16 amino acids. The TCR comes from a human donor in a cohort sampled during active COVID-19. This sequence joins TRBV18 and TRBJ1-6, with 7 nucleotides matching TRBD1. The sequenced sample was peripheral blood. DNA for the CDR3: TGTGCCAGCTCACCACCGATGAACAGGGGTCATTCACCCCTCCACTTT. Amino acid sequence: CASSPPMNRGHSPLHF.